These 18 T cell receptor beta chains were all obtained from the same sample, sequenced in a study of blood T cell repertoires in COVID-19. TCRdb keeps only in-frame clones here, not all; method: immunoSEQ multiplex PCR. Of 200,000 to 300,000 clones in the sample, approximately 88% were seen once. Sequences were obtained from peripheral blood. The receptors here all came from a man aged 35 to 55 with acute or convalescent COVID-19.

This chain connects TRBV18 to TRBJ1-6; D ambiguous. The CDR3 sequence is 15 residues long. V lost 3 bases and J 8 bases, leaving 14 bases between the germline ends. The germline V gene has CDR1 KGHSH and CDR2 LQKENI. The CDR3 DNA follows: TGTGCCAGCTCACCGGTTTCCTTCACGGATTCACCCCTCCACTTT. Encoded protein: CASSPVSFTDSPLHF.

The J gene is TRBJ1-1, the V gene TRBV28, with a weak D call TRBD1 (6 bases). The length of the CDR3 is 14 residues. Germline V lookup: CDR1 MDHEN, CDR2 SYDVKM. V lost 1 base to trimming and J lost 12 bases, with 18 bases between them. This CDR3 is CASSLLDRTESSFF. CDR3 in DNA: TGTGCCAGCAGTTTATTGGACCGGACAGAATCCTCTTTCTTT. The full variable domain, in which reference TRBV28 and TRBJ1-1 provide the parts outside the CDR3, is DVKVTQSSRYLVKRTGEKVFLECVQDMDHENMFWYRQDPGLGLRLIYFSYDVKMKEKGDIPEGYSVSREKKERFSLILESASTNQTSMYLCASSLLDRTESSFFGQGTRLTVV.

This chain joins TRBV18 and TRBJ1-5; unclear D gene. Germline V lookup: CDR1 KGHSH, CDR2 LQKENI. Trimming shortened V by 6 bases and J by 3 bases, and 9 bases separated the two germline ends. The CDR3 covers 13 residues. The CDR3 here is CASSPELNQPQHF. The CDR3 DNA is TGTGCCAGCTCCCCAGAGCTCAATCAGCCCCAGCATTTT.

V and J are TRBV13 and TRBJ1-6, with D unresolved. Germline CDR1 reads PRHDT; CDR2 reads FYEKMQ (reference sequence). This CDR3 has 14 residues. V lost 6 bases and J lost 7, with 13 bases in between. In nucleotides, the CDR3 is TGTGCCAGCAGAGGGAGGGCGTCGAATTCACCCCTCCACTTT. Translation: CASRGRASNSPLHF.

The J gene is TRBJ1-2, the V gene TRBV7-2, with D unresolved. Germline V lookup: CDR1 SGHTA, CDR2 FQGNSA. This CDR3 has 15 amino acids. V lost 2 bases, J lost 0 bases, and 10 bases lay in between. CDR3 in amino acids: CASSLWQNPNYGYTF. The DNA of the CDR3 is TGTGCCAGCAGCTTATGGCAGAACCCTAACTATGGCTACACCTTC.

Here the CDR3 DNA reads TGTGCCAGCAGCCTCACGTTGCAGGGAAATTACGAGCAGTACTTC. It translates to CASSLTLQGNYEQYF. The V and J genes are TRBV4-2 and TRBJ2-7, with TRBD1 as a possible D gene (5 bases). V was cut by 4 bases and J by 4 bases, with 17 bases left in between. The germline CDR1 and CDR2 sequences are LGHNA and YNFKEQ. This CDR3 has 15 amino acids.

V is TRBV18 and J is TRBJ2-3; 7 positions match TRBD1. The junction had 8 bases not matched to a gene; V was cut back by 3 bases and J by 5 bases. This CDR3 region has 15 residues. Per the germline V gene, CDR1 is KGHSH and CDR2 is LQKENI. The CDR3 bases are TGTGCCAGCTCACCGACCACAGGGGCGGTAGATACGCAGTATTTT. Its translation: CASSPTTGAVDTQYF.

This chain connects TRBV5-4 to TRBJ2-3, with a weak D call TRBD1 (5 bases). This CDR3 is 12 amino acids long. Trimming removed 5 bases from V and 6 bases from J, with 10 bases in between. The germline CDR1 and CDR2 sequences are SGHNT and YYREEE (reference sequence). CDR3 loop: CASRPPGDTQYF. As DNA, the CDR3 is TGTGCCAGCAGGCCCCCAGGGGATACGCAGTATTTT.

The J gene is TRBJ2-3, the V gene TRBV30; D unclear. Germline CDR1 and CDR2: GTSNPN and SVGIG (reference sequence). The CDR3 sequence is 15 residues long. Deletions cut 3 bases from V and 1 base from J, with 14 bases between. DNA of the CDR3: TGTGCCTGGAGCCGGCAGGCGTTGGGCACAGATACGCAGTATTTT. The encoded protein is CAWSRQALGTDTQYF.

The CDR3 nucleotides read TGTGCCAGCAGCCAAAGCAGGGCTACAGATACGCAGTATTTT. This translates into CASSQSRATDTQYF. The chain carries TRBV3-1 (or the pseudogene TRBV3-2) and TRBJ2-3, with D perhaps matching TRBD1 (5 bases). The CDR3 extends over 14 amino acids. Germline V gene data show CDR1 as LGHDT and CDR2 as YNNKEL (reference sequence). The V end was cut by 2 bases, the J end by 3 bases, with 9 bases between.

J is TRBJ2-7 and V is TRBV6-2 or TRBV6-3; D gene ambiguous. Germline V lookup: CDR1 MNHEY, CDR2 SVGEGT. The CDR3 spans 12 residues. Trimming shortened V by 2 bases and J by 4 bases, and 6 bases separated the two germline ends. CDR3 in amino acids: CASSYRFYEQYF. The CDR3 bases are TGTGCCAGCAGTTACCGTTTTTACGAGCAGTACTTC.

The genes are TRBV5-4 and TRBJ1-3, with D uncertain. The V gene's germline CDR1 is SGHNT and CDR2 YYREEE (reference sequence). Deletions cut 4 bases from V and 0 bases from J, with 14 bases between. The CDR3 contains 16 residues. In nucleotides, the CDR3 is TGTGCCAGCAGCCCGGGAAAGGCCTACTCTGGAAACACCATATATTTT. This encodes CASSPGKAYSGNTIYF.

The V call is TRBV7-6, the J call TRBJ1-1, with 9 bases that match TRBD1. V lost 5 bases, J lost 1 base, and 5 bases stayed unmatched. Germline V CDR1 and CDR2: SGHVS, FNYEAQ. This CDR3 comprises 15 residues. CDR3 DNA sequence: TGTGCCAGCAGCCTCCAGGGACAGGGGAACACTGAAGCTTTCTTT. It encodes CASSLQGQGNTEAFF.

This chain joins TRBV6-5 and TRBJ2-1; 8 nucleotides align to TRBD2. The CDR3 loop spans 15 amino acids. The germline gives CDR1 MNHEY, CDR2 SVGAGI. V gave up 4 bases and J gave up 8 bases; unmatched junction bases: 10. CDR3: CASSSGSGVWDEQFF. In DNA form, the CDR3 reads TGTGCCAGCAGTTCTGGTAGCGGGGTCTGGGATGAGCAGTTCTTC.

The chain recombines TRBV27 with TRBJ2-1, with D perhaps matching TRBD1 (5 bases). The length of the CDR3 is 15 residues. V was cut by 3 bases and J by 1 base, with 10 bases left in between. Germline assignment: CDR1 MNHEY and CDR2 SMNVEV (reference sequence). CDR3 region: CASSFRTPSYNEQFF. The CDR3 DNA is TGTGCCAGCAGTTTCCGGACACCTTCCTACAATGAGCAGTTCTTC.

The chain has TRBV12-3 or TRBV12-4 and TRBJ1-2; no clear D gene. V lost 6 bases, J lost 7 bases, and 9 bases lay in between. The CDR3 spans 11 residues. The CDR3 coding sequence is TGTGCCAGCAGCTCTAGCCTTGGCTACACCTTC. Translation: CASSSSLGYTF.

A single count supports this clone. The rearrangement joins TRBV19 to TRBJ1-5; 9 bases match TRBD1. This CDR3 has 15 residues. The ends lost 6 bases at V and 3 bases at J; junction bases unmatched: 6. Germline V lookup: CDR1 LNHDA, CDR2 SQIVND (reference sequence). CDR3 protein: CASRGDRAYNQPQHF. The DNA for the CDR3 is TGTGCCAGTAGGGGGGACAGGGCTTACAATCAGCCCCAGCATTTT.

This chain links TRBV11-2 with TRBJ2-7; D might be TRBD2 (6 bases). Per the germline V gene, CDR1 is SGHAT and CDR2 is FQNNGV. Trimming stripped 6 bases from V and 1 base from J, with 7 bases between. This CDR3 spans 12 amino acids. As DNA, the CDR3 is TGTGCCAGCAGGGGGGGTTCCTACGAGCAGTACTTC. Its protein product is CASRGGSYEQYF. The full variable domain, its missing parts supplied by reference TRBV11-2 and TRBJ2-7, is EAGVAQSPRYKIIEKRQSVAFWCNPISGHATLYWYQQILGQGPKLLIQFQNNGVVDDSQLPKDRFSAERLKGVDSTLKIQPAKLEDSAVYLCASRGGSYEQYFGPGTRLTVT.